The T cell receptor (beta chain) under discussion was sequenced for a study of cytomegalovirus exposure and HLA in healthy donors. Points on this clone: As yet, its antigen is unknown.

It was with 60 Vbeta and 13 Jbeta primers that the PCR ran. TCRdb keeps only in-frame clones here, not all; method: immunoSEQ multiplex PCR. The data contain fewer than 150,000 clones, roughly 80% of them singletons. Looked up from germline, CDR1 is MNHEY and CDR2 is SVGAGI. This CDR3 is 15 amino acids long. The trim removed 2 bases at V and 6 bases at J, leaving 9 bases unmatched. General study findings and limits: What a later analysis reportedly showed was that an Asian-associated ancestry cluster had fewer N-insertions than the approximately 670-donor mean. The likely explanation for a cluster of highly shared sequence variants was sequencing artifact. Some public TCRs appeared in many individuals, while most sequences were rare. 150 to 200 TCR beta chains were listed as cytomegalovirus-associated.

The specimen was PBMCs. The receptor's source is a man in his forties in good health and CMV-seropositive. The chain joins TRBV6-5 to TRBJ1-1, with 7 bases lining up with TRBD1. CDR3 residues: CASSYGGGLMAEAFF. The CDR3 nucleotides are TGTGCCAGCAGTTACGGAGGGGGCTTAATGGCTGAAGCTTTCTTT.